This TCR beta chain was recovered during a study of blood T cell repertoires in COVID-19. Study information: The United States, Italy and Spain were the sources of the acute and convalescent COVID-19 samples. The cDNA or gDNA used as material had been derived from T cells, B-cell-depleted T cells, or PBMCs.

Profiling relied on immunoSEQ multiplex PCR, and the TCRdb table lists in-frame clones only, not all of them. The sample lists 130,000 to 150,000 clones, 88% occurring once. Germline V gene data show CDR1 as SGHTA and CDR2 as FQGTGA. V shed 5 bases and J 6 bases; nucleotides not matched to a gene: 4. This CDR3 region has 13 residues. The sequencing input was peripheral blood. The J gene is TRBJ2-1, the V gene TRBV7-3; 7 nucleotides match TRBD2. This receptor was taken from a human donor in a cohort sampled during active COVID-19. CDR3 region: CASSPGTINEQFF. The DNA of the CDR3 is TGTGCCAGCAGCCCCGGGACTATCAATGAGCAGTTCTTC.